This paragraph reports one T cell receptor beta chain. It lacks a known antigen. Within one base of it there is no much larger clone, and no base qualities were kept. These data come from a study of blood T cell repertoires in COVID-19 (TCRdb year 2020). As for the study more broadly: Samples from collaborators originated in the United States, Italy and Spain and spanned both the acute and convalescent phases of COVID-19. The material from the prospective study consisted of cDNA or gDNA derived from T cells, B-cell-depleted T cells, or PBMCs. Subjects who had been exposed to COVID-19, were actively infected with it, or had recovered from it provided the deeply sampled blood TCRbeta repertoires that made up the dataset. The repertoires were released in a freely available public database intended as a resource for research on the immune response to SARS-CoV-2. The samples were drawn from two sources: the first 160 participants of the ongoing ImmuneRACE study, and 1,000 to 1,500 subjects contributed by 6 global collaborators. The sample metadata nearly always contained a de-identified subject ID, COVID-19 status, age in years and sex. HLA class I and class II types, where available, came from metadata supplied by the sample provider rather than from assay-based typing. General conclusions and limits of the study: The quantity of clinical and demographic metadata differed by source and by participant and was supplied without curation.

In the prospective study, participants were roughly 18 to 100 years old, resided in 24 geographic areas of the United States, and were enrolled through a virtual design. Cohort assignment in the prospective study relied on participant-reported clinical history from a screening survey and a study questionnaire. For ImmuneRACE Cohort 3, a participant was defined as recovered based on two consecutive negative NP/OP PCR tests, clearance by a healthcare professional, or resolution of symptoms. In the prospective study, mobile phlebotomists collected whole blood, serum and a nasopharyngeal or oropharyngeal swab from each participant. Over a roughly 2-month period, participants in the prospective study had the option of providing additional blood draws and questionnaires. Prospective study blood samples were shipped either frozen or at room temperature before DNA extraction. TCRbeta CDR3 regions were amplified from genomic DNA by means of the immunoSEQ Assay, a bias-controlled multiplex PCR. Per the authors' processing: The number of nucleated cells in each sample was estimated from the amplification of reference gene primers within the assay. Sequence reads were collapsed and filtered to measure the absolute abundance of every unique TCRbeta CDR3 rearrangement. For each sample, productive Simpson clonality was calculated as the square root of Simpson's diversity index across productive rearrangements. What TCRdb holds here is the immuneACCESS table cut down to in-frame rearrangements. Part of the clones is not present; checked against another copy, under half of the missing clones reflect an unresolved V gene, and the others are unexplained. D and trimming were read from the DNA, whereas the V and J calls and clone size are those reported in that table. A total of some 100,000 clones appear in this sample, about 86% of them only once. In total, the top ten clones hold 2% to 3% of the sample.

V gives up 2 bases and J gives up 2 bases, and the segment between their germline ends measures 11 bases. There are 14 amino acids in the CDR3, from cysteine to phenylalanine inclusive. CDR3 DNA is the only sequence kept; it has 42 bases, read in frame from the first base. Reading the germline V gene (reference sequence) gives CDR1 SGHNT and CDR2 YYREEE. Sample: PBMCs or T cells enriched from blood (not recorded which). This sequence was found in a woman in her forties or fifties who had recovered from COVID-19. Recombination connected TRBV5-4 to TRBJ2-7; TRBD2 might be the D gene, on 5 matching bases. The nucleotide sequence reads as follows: TGTGCCAGCAGCTTAATGGACGGGACCTACGAGCAGTACTTC. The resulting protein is CASSLMDGTYEQYF.